The sample holds a few counts of the clone carrying this T cell receptor beta chain. The target antigen is unknown. The data are from a study of Graves' ophthalmopathy and Graves' hyperthyroidism. Study context: No progression to ophthalmopathy over 18 months defined stable hyperthyroidism. Broader study findings: The blood repertoire also included most expanded thyroid clonotypes above 0.001 frequency.

CDR1 is MDHEN and CDR2 is SYDVKM in the germline V gene. V was clipped by 8 bases and J by 6 bases; unmatched bases: 7. There are 13 residues in the CDR3. Recruitment covered hyperthyroidism patients aged 18 to 65 whose new diagnosis was of under 2 months' duration. Patients were excluded if they had other autoimmune diseases or uncontrolled infections, and likewise if pregnancy or lactation applied. The study amplified TCR beta CDR3 regions using RNA transcripts. HTBI primers were used in a first-round RT-PCR, which preceded a second-round multiplex PCR. In TCRdb, the multiplex PCR reads were re-called with MiXCR into one record per CDR3 protein. The table shows around 1.1 million distinct CDR3 sequences, with about 35% occurring only once.

The source material was peripheral blood or thyroid tissue (not recorded which). This TCR derives from an adult man with Graves' hyperthyroidism. The chain employs TRBV28 and TRBJ1-5; TRBD1 matches at 7 bases. The DNA for the CDR3 is TGTGCCAGCGGGACAGTCCTATTTCAGCCCCAGCATTTT. As protein: CASGTVLFQPQHF.